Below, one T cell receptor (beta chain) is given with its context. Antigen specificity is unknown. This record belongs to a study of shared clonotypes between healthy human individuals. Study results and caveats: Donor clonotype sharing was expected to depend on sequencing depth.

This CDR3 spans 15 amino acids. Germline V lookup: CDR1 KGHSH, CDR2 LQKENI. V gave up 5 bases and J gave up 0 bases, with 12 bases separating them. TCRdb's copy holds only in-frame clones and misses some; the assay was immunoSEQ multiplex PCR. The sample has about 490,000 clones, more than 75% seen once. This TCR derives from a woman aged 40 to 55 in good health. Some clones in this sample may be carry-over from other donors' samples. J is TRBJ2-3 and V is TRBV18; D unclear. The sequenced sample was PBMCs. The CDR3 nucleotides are TGTGCCAGCTCATCGGGCAGGCCTAGCACAGATACGCAGTATTTT. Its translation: CASSSGRPSTDTQYF. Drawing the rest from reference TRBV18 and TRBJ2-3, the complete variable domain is NAGVMQNPRHLVRRRGQEARLRCSPMKGHSHVYWYRQLPEEGLKFMVYLQKENIIDESGMPKERFSAEFPKEGPSILRIQQVVRGDSAAYFCASSSGRPSTDTQYFGPGTRLTVL.